This T cell receptor (beta chain) was sequenced during a study of blood T cell repertoires in COVID-19. Study information: The analysed material was cDNA or gDNA that came from T cells, B-cell-depleted T cells, or PBMCs.

This clone has only one observation. Sequencing was performed with immunoSEQ multiplex PCR; in TCRdb, only in-frame clones are kept and a portion is missing. Here the sample spans 200,000 to 250,000 clones, approximately 81% being singletons. Trimming took 5 bases from V and 8 from J; bases not matched to a gene: 6. The CDR3 runs to 13 residues. Per germline, CDR1 MNHEY and CDR2 SVGAGI. The V gene is TRBV6-5, the J gene TRBJ2-1; TRBD1 agrees at 7 bases. This receptor was identified in a man aged 40-50 years with acute or convalescent COVID-19. Material for sequencing was peripheral blood. The CDR3 DNA reads TGTGCCAGCAGTAACAGGGGAGCCGATGAGCAGTTCTTC. This sequence encodes CASSNRGADEQFF.